One and the same sample provided the 29 T cell receptor beta chains below, sequenced in a study of radiotherapy plus CTLA-4 blockade in lung cancer. The repertoire was sequenced with immunoSEQ multiplex PCR; TCRdb's copy has only in-frame clones and lacks some. The sample carries about 45,000 clones, over 55% recorded once. Specimen: peripheral blood, collected from a patient treated with radiotherapy plus ipilimumab. The receptors stem from a human donor with non-small cell lung cancer who had a partial response to radiotherapy plus ipilimumab.

The chain carries TRBV2 and TRBJ2-7, with TRBD1 matching over 11 bases. The CDR3 spans 16 residues. CDR1 and CDR2 (germline): SNHLY, FYNNEI. Losses at the gene ends were 4 bases for V and 0 bases for J; bases not matched to a gene: 5. DNA for the CDR3: TGTGCCAGCAGTGCCCGGACAGGGGGCTTCTCCTACGAGCAGTACTTC. Protein sequence: CASSARTGGFSYEQYF.

This rearrangement joins TRBV6-5 to TRBJ1-1; 7 bases agree with TRBD1. The trim removed 0 bases at V and 4 bases at J, leaving 5 bases unmatched. The CDR3 sequence is 15 residues long. CDR1 and CDR2 (germline): MNHEY, SVGAGI. In DNA form, the CDR3 reads TGTGCCAGCAGTTACTCGAGAGAGGGGGCCACTGAAGCTTTCTTT. This encodes CASSYSREGATEAFF.

The chain couples TRBV5-1 to TRBJ2-5; a possible D gene is TRBD1 (6 bases). The J call may not be correct, given that the DNA end is closer to TRBJ2-7. The germline CDR1 and CDR2 sequences are SGHRS and YFSETQ. This CDR3 spans 15 amino acids. Here the CDR3 reads CASSLWALNRDEQYF. CDR3 coding DNA: TGCGCCAGCAGCTTGTGGGCCCTAAACAGGGACGAGCAGTACTTC.

This clone was detected a few times. The chain uses TRBV7-2 and TRBJ1-1, with D maybe TRBD1 (5 bases). The germline V gene encodes CDR1 SGHTA and CDR2 FQGNSA. V gave up 1 base and J gave up 10 bases, with 7 bases separating them. The CDR3 totals 11 residues. CDR3 loop: CASSLEGRAFF. DNA for the CDR3: TGTGCCAGCAGCTTAGAGGGGCGAGCTTTCTTT.

V and J are TRBV29-1 and TRBJ2-1; perhaps TRBD2 as D (6 bases). Germline V gene lookup returns CDR1 SQVTM and CDR2 ANQGSEA. This CDR3 region has 14 residues. V lost 5 bases and J 4 bases, leaving 15 bases between the germline ends. The CDR3 loop reads CSVRPGEHYNEQFF. The CDR3 nucleotides are TGCAGCGTTCGTCCGGGAGAGCATTACAATGAGCAGTTCTTC.

This chain joins TRBV10-2 and TRBJ2-7, with 8 bases lining up with TRBD2. Per germline, CDR1 WSHSY and CDR2 SAAADI. V lost 7 bases and J lost 7; bases outside the gene matches: 9. The length of the CDR3 is 13 residues. The chain's CDR3 is CASTGGPVGEQYF. The CDR3 DNA is TGCGCCAGCACGGGGGGGCCCGTGGGGGAGCAGTACTTC.

The CDR3 sequence is CARSPGGGTGHTEAFF. DNA of the CDR3: TGTGCCAGAAGCCCGGGGGGGGGAACCGGTCACACTGAAGCTTTCTTT. The V and J genes are TRBV5-3 and TRBJ1-1; D possibly corresponds to TRBD1 (5 bases). TRBV5-3 is marked as an open reading frame, function uncertain. The CDR3 sequence is 16 residues long. V gave up 4 bases and J gave up 3 bases, with 19 bases separating them.

The genes are TRBV29-1 and TRBJ2-3; weak D call: TRBD1 (6 bases). Trimming removed 1 base from V and 4 bases from J, with 12 bases in between. Germline CDR1 and CDR2: SQVTM and ANQGSEA. The CDR3 runs to 14 residues. CDR3 loop: CSVEVNRVADTQYF. The CDR3 region has the DNA TGCAGCGTTGAAGTCAACAGGGTGGCAGATACGCAGTATTTT.

This clone was counted only a few times. This rearrangement joins TRBV7-9 to TRBJ2-2, with D possibly matching TRBD1 (5 bases). This CDR3 is built from 18 residues. V gave up 3 bases and J gave up 2 bases, with 19 bases separating them. Germline V gene lookup returns CDR1 SEHNR and CDR2 FQNEAQ (reference sequence). In DNA form, the CDR3 reads TGTGCCAGCAGCTTCCCCCAGGGATCCGGAGTCAACACCGGGGAGCTGTTTTTT. It specifies CASSFPQGSGVNTGELFF.

This chain connects TRBV7-8 to TRBJ1-1; D remains unclear. The CDR3 contains 13 residues. Germline V gene data show CDR1 as SGHVS and CDR2 as FQNEAQ. V shed 5 bases and J shed 1 base, with 8 bases lying between them. The CDR3 loop is CASSIYRNTEAFF. For the CDR3, the DNA is TGTGCCAGCAGCATCTACAGGAACACTGAAGCTTTCTTT.

The CDR3 loop reads CASSIQGKAREQYF. CDR3 bases: TGCGCCAGCAGCATACAGGGTAAGGCCCGAGAGCAGTACTTC. The chain has TRBV5-1 and TRBJ2-7; weak D call: TRBD1 (6 bases). Germline CDR1 reads SGHRS; CDR2 reads YFSETQ. The CDR3 loop spans 14 amino acids. The V gene lost 4 bases and the J gene lost 7 bases, with 18 bases spanning the gap.

The chain has TRBV19 and TRBJ2-3, with TRBD2 identical over 8 bases. The germline V gene has CDR1 LNHDA and CDR2 SQIVND (reference sequence). Trimming took 7 bases from V and 3 from J; bases not matched to a gene: 9. The length of the CDR3 is 15 residues. CDR3 in DNA: TGTGCCAGTACCGTGAGCGGGGGAGGAACAGATACGCAGTATTTT. This encodes CASTVSGGGTDTQYF.

A note on this clone: The junction departs from germline at one end; a sequencing error may be responsible. The chain joins TRBV10-3 to TRBJ1-1; tentatively, D is TRBD1 (5 bases). From germline, CDR1 is ENHRY and CDR2 SYGVKD. The CDR3 runs to 13 residues. The CDR3 bases are TGTGCCAGCAGTGCGACGGGGGACACTGAAGCTTTCTTT. The encoded protein is CASSATGDTEAFF.

V gene TRBV10-3 combines with J gene TRBJ2-7; 11 nucleotides line up with TRBD2. CDR1 is ENHRY, CDR2 SYGVKD, per germline. The V and J ends lost 8 bases and 0 bases, in that order; junction bases with no gene match: 0. The CDR3 length is 13 residues. CDR3: CAIGTSGSYEQYF. In DNA form, the CDR3 reads TGTGCCATCGGGACTAGCGGCTCCTACGAGCAGTACTTC.

The genes are TRBV11-1 and TRBJ2-3; 8 nucleotides line up with TRBD2. Looked up from germline, CDR1 is SGHAT and CDR2 is FQDESV (reference sequence). The CDR3 spans 16 residues. Losses at the gene ends were 2 bases for V and 3 bases for J; bases not matched to a gene: 7. CDR3 sequence reads: CASSLSSSGSTDTQYF. CDR3 DNA: TGTGCCAGCAGCTTAAGTTCCAGCGGGAGTACAGATACGCAGTATTTT.

The chain is built from TRBV7-9 and TRBJ1-1, with TRBD1 matching over 7 bases. The CDR3 runs 14 residues. The trim removed 5 bases at V and 5 bases at J, leaving 8 bases unmatched. Germline V gene lookup returns CDR1 SEHNR and CDR2 FQNEAQ (reference sequence). The CDR3 is CASSPKDRKTEAFF. For the CDR3, the DNA is TGTGCCAGCAGCCCTAAGGACAGGAAGACTGAAGCTTTCTTT.

CDR3 sequence reads: CASSPLLTGDTDTQYF. The CDR3 bases are TGCGCCAGCAGCCCCCTCCTGACGGGGGACACAGATACGCAGTATTTT. V gene TRBV5-1 combines with J gene TRBJ2-3, with D perhaps TRBD2 (6 bases). V shed 4 bases and J shed 2 bases, with 17 bases lying between them. The V gene's germline CDR1 is SGHRS and CDR2 YFSETQ. The CDR3 extends over 16 amino acids.

For this clone: Mismatch with germline at one junction end may stem from a read error. This sequence joins TRBV9 and TRBJ2-3; D is ambiguous. This CDR3 contains 15 residues. Per the germline V gene, CDR1 is SGDLS and CDR2 is YYNGEE. The CDR3 region has the DNA TGTGCCGGCAGCGAAAACACGTTGGGCACAGATACGCAGTATTTT. It is translated as CAGSENTLGTDTQYF.

This clone was counted a few times. The gene calls are TRBV27 and TRBJ2-6, with a possible D match to TRBD2 (6 bases). The CDR3 has 19 residues. The V end was cut by 4 bases, the J end by 0 bases, with 19 bases between. Germline V gene data show CDR1 as MNHEY and CDR2 as SMNVEV (reference sequence). This CDR3 is CASSSSTGVGYSGANVLTF. The CDR3 DNA follows: TGTGCCAGCAGTTCCTCAACGGGGGTGGGCTACTCTGGGGCCAACGTCCTGACTTTC.

The rearrangement links TRBV5-1 to TRBJ2-1, with 10 positions matching TRBD2. The CDR3 contains 15 residues. CDR1 is SGHRS, CDR2 YFSETQ, per germline. With 1 base clipped from V and 3 bases from J, the junction kept 1 base outside the gene matches. Written as DNA, the CDR3 is TGCGCCAGCAGCTTGAGCGGGAGGGACTACAATGAGCAGTTCTTC. It encodes CASSLSGRDYNEQFF.

J is TRBJ1-5 and V is TRBV4-3; weak D call: TRBD1 (6 bases). The ends were cut back, 0 bases at V and 6 bases at J, with 15 bases in the middle. This CDR3 is built from 16 residues. Germline V gives CDR1 LGHNA, CDR2 YSLEER. CDR3 in amino acids: CASSQDIRQVSQPQHF. DNA for the CDR3: TGCGCCAGCAGCCAAGATATACGACAGGTCAGTCAGCCCCAGCATTTT.

The chain employs TRBV5-1 and TRBJ2-5; 10 positions match TRBD2. The CDR3 loop spans 14 amino acids. Trimming took 5 bases from V and 2 from J; bases not matched to a gene: 3. Germline lookup yields CDR1 SGHRS and CDR2 YFSETQ. The CDR3 bases are TGCGCCAGCAGTACACTAGCGGGGCAAGAGACCCAGTACTTC. This codes for CASSTLAGQETQYF.

This clone is medium-sized (0.01 to 0.1%) by share. This rearrangement joins TRBV5-4 to TRBJ2-1; D unresolved. Trimming cost V 4 bases and J 6 bases, with 14 bases left between them. CDR3 length: 14 amino acids. CDR1 and CDR2 (germline): SGHNT, YYREEE (reference sequence). CDR3 residues: CASSPGPGSNEQFF. Here the CDR3 DNA reads TGTGCCAGCAGCCCTGGTCCGGGTTCCAATGAGCAGTTCTTC.

This clone was picked up one time. The rearrangement joins TRBV11-3 to TRBJ2-1; D is unclear. The germline V and J ends were trimmed by 4 bases and 10 bases, with 17 bases remaining between them. Germline lookup yields CDR1 SGHNT and CDR2 YENEEA. There are 14 residues in the CDR3. The CDR3 region has the DNA TGTGCCAGCAGCTCTTCGGTGGGCTCAGAAGAGCAGTTCTTC. Amino acids: CASSSSVGSEEQFF.

DNA of the CDR3: TGTGCCAGCACCGACAGGGGGAAATCCACTGAAGCTTTCTTT. It yields the protein CASTDRGKSTEAFF. J is TRBJ1-1 and V is TRBV6-5; 9 bases fit TRBD1. This CDR3 region has 14 residues. CDR1 and CDR2 from the germline V gene are MNHEY and SVGAGI. Germline trimming cut 7 bases from V and 4 bases from J; bases unmatched to any gene: 7.

The chain is built from TRBV18 and TRBJ2-7, with 13 bases lining up with TRBD2. The V segment lost 3 bases and the J segment 3 bases; nucleotides outside the gene matches: 2. CDR1 is KGHSH and CDR2 is LQKENI in the germline V gene. The CDR3 is 15 residues long. Here the CDR3 DNA reads TGTGCCAGCTCACCCTGGACTAGCGGGAGCTACGAGCAGTACTTC. Its translation: CASSPWTSGSYEQYF.

The gene calls are TRBV5-1 and TRBJ2-7; 7 bases align to TRBD1. Trimming took 5 bases from V and 2 from J; bases not matched to a gene: 13. This CDR3 has 16 residues. In germline, CDR1 is SGHRS, CDR2 YFSETQ. Written as DNA, the CDR3 is TGCGCCAGCAGACACCAAGCCGGGACAGTGGCCTACGAGCAGTACTTC. This gives the protein CASRHQAGTVAYEQYF.

This clone was detected only a few times. V usage is TRBV7-8 and J usage is TRBJ1-1, with 8 bases aligning to TRBD1. The CDR3 covers 15 residues. Germline loops: CDR1 SGHVS, CDR2 FQNEAQ. Trimming took 1 base from V and 5 from J; bases not matched to a gene: 6. CDR3 coding DNA: TGTGCCAGCAGCTTAGGTCTCGACAGGGGAACTGAAGCTTTCTTT. This encodes CASSLGLDRGTEAFF.

This chain uses TRBV4-1 with TRBJ1-5; 8 bases align to TRBD1. The ends lost 4 bases at V and 4 bases at J; junction bases unmatched: 9. The CDR3 has 16 residues. The germline gives CDR1 MGHRA, CDR2 YSYEKL. The CDR3 sequence: CASSPGQGGTNQPQHF. In nucleotides, the CDR3 is TGCGCCAGCAGCCCAGGACAGGGCGGTACAAATCAGCCCCAGCATTTT.